Following are 23 T cell receptor beta chains from one sample sequenced in a study of Graves' ophthalmopathy and Graves' hyperthyroidism. RNA transcripts served as template for amplifying TCR beta CDR3 sequences. HTBI-primed RT-PCR formed the first round, and a multiplex PCR formed the second. TCRdb fed the multiplex PCR reads into MiXCR, producing one record per CDR3 protein. The sample has hundreds of thousands of distinct CDR3 sequences, over 40% seen once. The sample taken for sequencing was peripheral blood. All receptors derive from an adult man with Graves' ophthalmopathy.

This clonotype was observed at least ten times. V gene TRBV10-3 combines with J gene TRBJ2-5, with TRBD1 matching 9 bases. The V and J ends lost 6 bases and 5 bases, in that order; junction bases with no gene match: 7. CDR3 length equals 14 residues. CDR1 is ENHRY and CDR2 is SYGVKD in the germline V gene. CDR3 DNA: TGTGCCATCAGCCGGGACAGGGATCGGGAGACCCAGTACTTC. It yields the protein CAISRDRDRETQYF.

This clonotype has ten or more counts. The chain employs TRBV15 and TRBJ1-4; 8 bases agree with TRBD1. V lost 5 bases to trimming and J lost 5 bases; unmatched junction nucleotides: 4. The CDR3 runs to 14 residues. Germline V gives CDR1 LNHNV, CDR2 YYDKDF (reference sequence). The CDR3 sequence: CATSRTGINEKLFF. The DNA for the CDR3 is TGTGCCACCAGCCGGACAGGGATAAATGAAAAACTGTTTTTT.

This clonotype occurred many times. The CDR3 here is CASSTSGRTGELFF. The DNA for the CDR3 is TGTGCCAGCAGTACTAGCGGGAGGACCGGGGAGCTGTTTTTT. J is TRBJ2-2 and V is TRBV9; the match to TRBD2 covers 12 bases. The CDR3 spans 14 residues. With 5 bases clipped from V and 5 bases from J, the junction kept 1 base outside the gene matches. Germline V CDR1 and CDR2: SGDLS, YYNGEE.

This clonotype was observed a handful of times. The chain links TRBV12-3 or TRBV12-4 to TRBJ2-6; no clear D gene. This CDR3 has 17 amino acids. V gave up 4 bases and J gave up 0 bases, with 13 bases separating them. CDR3 residues: CASSSRPLSSGANVLTF. DNA for the CDR3: TGTGCCAGCAGTTCCCGCCCCCTCAGCTCTGGGGCCAACGTCCTGACTTTC.

The chain couples TRBV11-2 to TRBJ2-2; 11 positions agree with TRBD2. The germline V gene encodes CDR1 SGHAT and CDR2 FQNNGV. Trimming took 3 bases from V and 4 from J; bases not matched to a gene: 4. This CDR3 spans 16 amino acids. The CDR3 nucleotides read TGTGCCAGCAGCTTCCTAGCGGGGGGCCCCACCGGGGAGCTGTTTTTT. It yields the protein CASSFLAGGPTGELFF.

The chain uses TRBV20-1 and TRBJ2-7; 8 positions agree with TRBD2. The CDR3 sequence is 13 residues long. Germline CDR1 DFQATT, CDR2 SNEGSKA (reference sequence). Trimming took 5 bases from V and 2 from J; bases not matched to a gene: 5. The CDR3 DNA reads as TGCAGTGCTGTAGCGGGGTTAACCTACGAGCAGTACTTC. This encodes CSAVAGLTYEQYF.

The rearrangement links TRBV6-5 to TRBJ2-2, with 8 bases matching TRBD2. The length of the CDR3 is 15 residues. The germline V gene encodes CDR1 MNHEY and CDR2 SVGAGI. With V trimmed by 7 bases and J by 4 bases, 8 bases remained unmatched. The CDR3 here is CASKGLVSGTGELFF. The CDR3 DNA reads TGTGCCAGCAAGGGACTAGTATCGGGCACCGGGGAGCTGTTTTTT.

This clonotype was seen repeatedly, ten times or more. The rearrangement joins TRBV7-9 to TRBJ2-7; TRBD1 matches at 8 bases. CDR3 size: 14 residues. The ends lost 6 bases at V and 3 bases at J; junction bases unmatched: 7. CDR1 is SEHNR, CDR2 FQNEAQ, per germline (reference sequence). The DNA for the CDR3 is TGTGCCAGCAGTTACGGACAGGGAGGCTACGAGCAGTACTTC. Translating it yields CASSYGQGGYEQYF. Complete variable domain (other parts from reference TRBV7-9 and TRBJ2-7): DTGVSQNPRHKITKRGQNVTFRCDPISEHNRLYWYRQTLGQGPEFLTYFQNEAQLEKSRLLSDRFSAERPKGSFSTLEIQRTEQGDSAMYLCASSYGQGGYEQYFGPGTRLTVT.

Ten or more counts support this clonotype. The V call is TRBV7-9, the J call TRBJ2-7; 8 bases map to TRBD2. V dropped 8 bases and J dropped 2; count of bases not matched to a gene: 8. Germline V gene sequence: CDR1 SEHNR, CDR2 FQNEAQ (reference sequence). The CDR3 totals 14 residues. DNA of the CDR3: TGTGCCAGCGGCGGTACTAGCGGACCCTACGAGCAGTACTTC. Translation: CASGGTSGPYEQYF.

This clonotype was detected only a few times. This chain connects TRBV7-3 to TRBJ2-5; TRBD2 matches at 9 bases. The V and J ends lost 2 bases and 4 bases, in that order; junction bases with no gene match: 8. In germline, CDR1 is SGHTA, CDR2 FQGTGA. CDR3 length: 16 residues. The CDR3 sequence: CASSLGGGRARETQYF. The CDR3 nucleotides read TGTGCCAGCAGCTTAGGCGGCGGGAGGGCTCGAGAGACCCAGTACTTC. Drawing the rest from reference TRBV7-3 and TRBJ2-5, the complete variable domain is GAGVSQTPSNKVTEKGKYVELRCDPISGHTALYWYRQSLGQGPEFLIYFQGTGAADDSGLPNDRFFAVRPEGSVSTLKIQRTERGDSAVYLCASSLGGGRARETQYFGPGTRLLVL.

V gene TRBV25-1 combines with J gene TRBJ1-1, with D uncertain. The CDR3 has 15 amino acids. Trimming took off 4 bases at V and 2 bases at J, with 14 bases between the two ends. Per the germline V gene, CDR1 is MGHDK and CDR2 is SYGVNS. DNA of the CDR3: TGTGCCAGCAGTGCAGGAGTGTGGGAAAACACTGAAGCTTTCTTT. Its translation: CASSAGVWENTEAFF.

This clonotype was seen repeatedly, ten times or more. This sequence joins TRBV5-1 and TRBJ2-6, with D perhaps assigned TRBD1 or TRBD2 (6 bases each). The CDR3 is made up of 17 amino acids. The V gene's germline CDR1 is SGHRS and CDR2 YFSETQ. Deletions cut 0 bases from V and 0 bases from J, with 10 bases between. CDR3 loop: CASSLEGGYSGANVLTF. CDR3 DNA sequence: TGCGCCAGCAGCTTGGAGGGGGGCTACTCTGGGGCCAACGTCCTGACTTTC.

In this sample, this clonotype turned up many times. The chain uses TRBV25-1 and TRBJ1-1; D gene ambiguous. The germline CDR1 and CDR2 sequences are MGHDK and SYGVNS. The CDR3 totals 14 residues. Trimming removed 3 bases from V and 1 base from J, with 9 bases in between. The DNA of the CDR3 is TGTGCCAGCAGTGATCTCCCTGGGAACACTGAAGCTTTCTTT. Translation: CASSDLPGNTEAFF. The whole variable domain, filled in from reference TRBV25-1 and TRBJ1-1, reads EADIYQTPRYLVIGTGKKITLECSQTMGHDKMYWYQQDPGMELHLIHYSYGVNSTEKGDLSSESTVSRIRTEHFPLTLESARPSHTSQYLCASSDLPGNTEAFFGQGTRLTVV.

This chain uses TRBV25-1 with TRBJ2-5; 9 nucleotides line up with TRBD1. The CDR3 runs 15 residues. Germline CDR1 and CDR2: MGHDK and SYGVNS. The ends lost 6 bases at V and 5 bases at J; junction bases unmatched: 10. CDR3 protein: CASSGPGTGWETQYF. In DNA form, the CDR3 reads TGTGCCAGCAGCGGACCCGGGACAGGGTGGGAGACCCAGTACTTC. Looking up the rest from reference TRBV25-1 and TRBJ2-5 gives the full variable domain: EADIYQTPRYLVIGTGKKITLECSQTMGHDKMYWYQQDPGMELHLIHYSYGVNSTEKGDLSSESTVSRIRTEHFPLTLESARPSHTSQYLCASSGPGTGWETQYFGPGTRLLVL.

The chain couples TRBV5-4 to TRBJ2-2, with a weak D call TRBD2 (6 bases). Germline V gene sequence: CDR1 SGHNT, CDR2 YYREEE (reference sequence). The CDR3 totals 14 residues. V was shortened by 4 bases and J by 4 bases, with 11 bases between the two germline ends. DNA of the CDR3: TGTGCCAGCAGCCGGGAGTCCGGCACCGGGGAGCTGTTTTTT. Amino acid sequence: CASSRESGTGELFF. Based on the CDR3 plus reference TRBV5-4 and TRBJ2-2, the full variable domain is ETGVTQSPTHLIKTRGQQVTLRCSSQSGHNTVSWYQQALGQGPQFIFQYYREEENGRGNFPPRFSGLQFPNYSSELNVNALELDDSALYLCASSRESGTGELFFGEGSRLTVL.

This clonotype has a count of ten or more. The chain recombines TRBV7-8 with TRBJ1-6; D is unresolved. The CDR3 is 16 residues long. Germline V gives CDR1 SGHVS, CDR2 FQNEAQ. Trimming took 3 bases from V and 4 from J, leaving 13 bases between them. CDR3 protein: CASSLYLARYNSPLHF. Written as DNA, the CDR3 is TGTGCCAGCAGCTTGTACCTCGCCCGTTATAATTCACCCCTCCACTTT.

The chain employs TRBV29-1 and TRBJ1-1; 7 positions match TRBD1. The length of the CDR3 is 16 residues. V trimming: 7 bases; J trimming: 5 bases; junction bases outside the gene matches: 19. From germline, CDR1 is SQVTM and CDR2 ANQGSEA. The CDR3 here is CSALLGQLGSGTEAFF. The DNA of the CDR3 is TGCAGCGCTCTCCTGGGACAGCTGGGGTCTGGTACTGAAGCTTTCTTT.

In the case of this clonotype: This sequence may be a read error, since a much larger clone differs from it by one base. The V call is TRBV2, the J call TRBJ2-7; maybe TRBD2 (6 bases). Germline V lookup: CDR1 SNHLY, CDR2 FYNNEI. The CDR3 has 11 residues. The CDR3 protein is CASRGDRGTQF. In DNA form, the CDR3 reads TGTGCCAGCAGGGGAGACCGGGGGACCCAATTT.

In this sample, this clonotype turned up many times. This sequence joins TRBV19 and TRBJ1-6; 8 bases are shared with TRBD1. Per germline, CDR1 LNHDA and CDR2 SQIVND (reference sequence). The CDR3 consists of 15 residues. Trimming removed 6 bases from V and 15 bases from J; junction bases left unmatched: 16. The CDR3 loop is CASRGQGVDEGLLHF. CDR3 in DNA: TGTGCCAGTAGAGGACAGGGAGTGGACGAGGGACTCCTCCACTTT.

The chain recombines TRBV5-6 with TRBJ1-1; 7 bases fit TRBD1. V shed 2 bases, J shed 0 bases, and the junction held 7 bases outside the gene matches. Looked up from germline, CDR1 is SGHDT and CDR2 is YYEEEE. The CDR3 runs to 16 residues. As DNA, the CDR3 is TGTGCCAGCAGCTTAACAGGGGCCTTCATGAACACTGAAGCTTTCTTT. This gives the protein CASSLTGAFMNTEAFF.

J is TRBJ1-2 and V is TRBV6-4; perhaps TRBD1 as D (5 bases). The ends were cut back, 8 bases at V and 8 bases at J, with 15 bases in the middle. Germline loops: CDR1 MRHNA, CDR2 SNTAGT. This CDR3 contains 12 residues. CDR3 DNA sequence: TGTGCCAGCTCTACGGGGGTTGGGGGCTACACCTTC. Translated, it gives CASSTGVGGYTF.

The J gene is TRBJ2-5, the V gene TRBV10-3; 9 bases map to TRBD2. CDR3 length: 16 amino acids. From germline, CDR1 is ENHRY and CDR2 SYGVKD. V was pared by 0 bases and J by 5 bases, with 7 bases of the junction left unmatched. CDR3 residues: CAISESPSGGWETQYF. CDR3 bases: TGTGCCATCAGTGAGTCGCCGAGCGGGGGGTGGGAGACCCAGTACTTC.

This clonotype was counted ten times or more. J is TRBJ2-7 and V is TRBV6-1; 10 bases agree with TRBD1. The germline V gene encodes CDR1 MNHNS and CDR2 SASEGT. The CDR3 spans 14 residues. The junction had 3 bases not matched to a gene; V was cut back by 3 bases and J by 4 bases. The CDR3 DNA is TGTGCCAGCAGTGATCCGGGACAGGGGTACGAGCAGTACTTC. Translated: CASSDPGQGYEQYF.